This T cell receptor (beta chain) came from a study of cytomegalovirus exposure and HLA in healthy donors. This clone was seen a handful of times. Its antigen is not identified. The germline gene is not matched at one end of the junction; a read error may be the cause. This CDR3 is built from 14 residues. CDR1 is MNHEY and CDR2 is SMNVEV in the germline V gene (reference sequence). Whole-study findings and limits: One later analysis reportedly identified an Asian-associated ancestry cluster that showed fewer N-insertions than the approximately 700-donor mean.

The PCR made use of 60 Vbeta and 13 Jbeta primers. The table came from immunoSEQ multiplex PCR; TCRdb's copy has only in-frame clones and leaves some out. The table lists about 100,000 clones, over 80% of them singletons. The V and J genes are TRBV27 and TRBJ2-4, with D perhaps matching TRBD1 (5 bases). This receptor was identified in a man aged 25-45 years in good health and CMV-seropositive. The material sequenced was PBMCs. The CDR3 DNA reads TGTGCCAGCAGTTCAGGCAGGGCCAAAAACAGTCAGTACTTC. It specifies CASSSGRAKNSQYF.